The 3 T cell receptor beta chains below come from one sample, sequenced in a study of siplizumab effects on memory and regulatory T cells. Clones were read by immunoSEQ multiplex PCR, and TCRdb kept only the in-frame ones, dropping some. Of roughly 120,000 clones in the sample, roughly 90% were seen once. The sequencing sample was made of CD4+ T cells sorted from blood. The receptors were sampled from a human donor in good health.

This clone occurred a few times. The chain has TRBV2 and TRBJ2-7; D remains unclear. Germline V gene data show CDR1 as SNHLY and CDR2 as FYNNEI. The CDR3 covers 14 residues. The ends were cut back, 4 bases at V and 4 bases at J, with 14 bases in the middle. In nucleotides, the CDR3 is TGTGCCAGCAGTGTTAACACCGGCCCTTACGAGCAGTACTTC. Translated, it gives CASSVNTGPYEQYF.

This chain joins TRBV18 and TRBJ1-2; D gene ambiguous. The CDR3 loop spans 13 amino acids. Trimming took 3 bases from V and 4 from J, leaving 9 bases between them. The V gene's germline CDR1 is KGHSH and CDR2 LQKENI. CDR3 DNA sequence: TGTGCCAGCTCACCCGGAGGGCCCTATGGCTACACCTTC. It codes for CASSPGGPYGYTF.

This rearrangement joins TRBV7-2 to TRBJ1-3; TRBD1 aligns across 7 bases. Losses at the gene ends were 1 base for V and 2 bases for J; bases not matched to a gene: 2. Germline V gives CDR1 SGHTA, CDR2 FQGNSA. The CDR3 totals 15 residues. The CDR3 loop reads CASSLDRGTGNTIYF. In DNA form, the CDR3 reads TGTGCCAGCAGCTTAGACAGGGGAACTGGAAACACCATATATTTT. The complete variable domain, with remaining parts taken from reference TRBV7-2 and TRBJ1-3, reads GAGVSQSPSNKVTEKGKDVELRCDPISGHTALYWYRQSLGQGLEFLIYFQGNSAPDKSGLPSDRFSAERTGGSVSTLTIQRTQQEDSAVYLCASSLDRGTGNTIYFGEGSWLTVV.